This T cell receptor (beta chain) was recorded in a study of neoadjuvant anti-PD-1 for oral cavity cancer. Assay: immunoSEQ multiplex PCR; the TCRdb copy retains only in-frame clones and omits some. This table holds about 72,000 clones, 65% to 85% found once. This clone was counted a few times. The CDR3 consists of 13 residues. The V gene's germline CDR1 is SNHLY and CDR2 FYNNEI. V shed 4 bases and J 5 bases; nucleotides not matched to a gene: 3. This chain uses TRBV2 with TRBJ1-2; 8 nucleotides agree with TRBD1. The material was PBMCs, obtained before nivolumab (anti-PD-1) treatment. The receptor comes from a person aged 35 to 85 with oral cavity squamous cell carcinoma. The CDR3 loop reads CASSGGQDYGYTF. The CDR3 DNA follows: TGTGCCAGCAGTGGGGGACAGGATTATGGCTACACCTTC. The entire variable domain, with the rest obtained from reference TRBV2 and TRBJ1-2, is as follows: EPEVTQTPSHQVTQMGQEVILRCVPISNHLYFYWYRQILGQKVEFLVSFYNNEISEKSEIFDDQFSVERPDGSNFTLKIRSTKLEDSAMYFCASSGGQDYGYTFGSGTRLTVV.